Here is one T cell receptor (beta chain) with its context. Its antigen is not known. TCRdb redid the calling of the 5' RACE reads with MiXCR, one entry per CDR3 protein. The table has 390,000 or so distinct CDR3 sequences, about a fifth seen once; the top ten hold approximately 16%. Trimming took 3 bases from V and 10 from J, leaving 16 bases between them. The germline V gene has CDR1 DFQATT and CDR2 SNEGSKA (reference sequence). The CDR3 runs to 12 residues. These data come from a study of CD8 T cells in ankylosing spondylitis. Whole-study findings and limits: The study identified a TCR beta motif of eight highly homologous variants that appeared characteristic of ankylosing spondylitis blood. There was reportedly significant enrichment of clones that were disease-linked in matched ankylosing spondylitis synovial fluid. Disease-linked clones bore a CD8+ phenotype, appearing relatively rarely in peripheral blood.

This chain joins TRBV20-1 and TRBJ2-7, with D uncertain. The source is a male donor with ankylosing spondylitis. The specimen was blood, either unsorted or a sorted T cell fraction (not recorded which). CDR3 nucleotides: TGCAGTGCTAGGTCGGAGAGACTTGGCCAGTACTTC. Encoded protein: CSARSERLGQYF.